This T cell receptor beta chain comes out of a study of PD-L1 blockade in urothelial cancer. Time point described: pretreatment peripheral blood. Synthetic TCR analog templates were added to each PCR reaction. Profiled with immunoSEQ multiplex PCR; TCRdb holds only in-frame clones, not every one. This table has about 63,000 clones, roughly 76% appearing once. This CDR3 comprises 16 residues. The germline CDR1 and CDR2 sequences are SGDLS and YYNGEE. Trimming shortened V by 0 bases and J by 5 bases, and 14 bases separated the two germline ends. This clone was seen more than once but under ten times. The chain recombines TRBV9 with TRBJ2-2; D is possibly TRBD1 (6 bases). This TCR was sampled from a man between 65 and 85 years old with urothelial cancer. The sample was PBMCs, taken around atezolizumab (anti-PD-L1) treatment. The DNA for the CDR3 is TGTGCCAGCAGCGTAGCTGGACAGTCAACAACCGGGGAGCTGTTTTTT. It codes for CASSVAGQSTTGELFF. Full variable domain (missing parts from reference TRBV9 and TRBJ2-2): DSGVTQTPKHLITATGQRVTLRCSPRSGDLSVYWYQQSLDQGLQFLIQYYNGEERAKGNILERFSAQQFPDLHSELNLSSLELGDSALYFCASSVAGQSTTGELFFGEGSRLTVL.